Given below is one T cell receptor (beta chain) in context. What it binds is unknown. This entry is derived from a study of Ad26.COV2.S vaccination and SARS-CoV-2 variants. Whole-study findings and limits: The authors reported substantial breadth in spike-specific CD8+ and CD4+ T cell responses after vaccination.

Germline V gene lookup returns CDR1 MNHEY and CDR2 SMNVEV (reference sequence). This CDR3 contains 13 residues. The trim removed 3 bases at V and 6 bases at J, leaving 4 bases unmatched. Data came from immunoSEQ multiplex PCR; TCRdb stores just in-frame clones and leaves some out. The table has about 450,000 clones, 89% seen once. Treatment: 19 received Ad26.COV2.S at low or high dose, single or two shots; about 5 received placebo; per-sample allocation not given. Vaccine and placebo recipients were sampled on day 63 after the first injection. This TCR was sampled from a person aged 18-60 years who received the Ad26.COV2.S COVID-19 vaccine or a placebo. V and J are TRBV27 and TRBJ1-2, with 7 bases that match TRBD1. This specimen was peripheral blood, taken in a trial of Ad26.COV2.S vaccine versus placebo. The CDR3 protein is CASSFLQGNGYTF. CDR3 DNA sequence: TGTGCCAGCAGTTTTCTACAGGGGAATGGCTACACCTTC.